This T cell receptor beta chain originates from a study of early stage breast cancer tumors (TCRdb year 2017). As for the study more broadly: Of the roughly 15 invasive breast tumors, roughly eleven were found to be estrogen receptor-positive, progesterone receptor-positive and HER2-negative. Of the roughly twelve ER+/PR+/HER2- tumors, eight were classified as invasive ductal carcinomas and four as invasive lobular carcinomas. On average, each sample got about 9.3-fold read coverage. The samples as a whole yielded under 3,500,000 detected templates, corresponding to roughly 1 million unique clonotypes. What the authors observed across the whole study: Repertoires from blood and normal breast were more alike than repertoires from blood and tumor, and in about 85% of the 16 patients, comparing each tissue with blood separated tumor from normal. Compared with adjacent normal breast tissue, tumors had higher clonality and roughly 2.5-fold greater T cell density. Enriched TCRB sequences shared across patients were found to be mostly commonly generated sequences that were unlikely to play an important role in the tumor microenvironment. The small cohort size prevented analysis by tumor subtype. Bulk genomic DNA sequencing of unsorted cells missed chain pairing and functional markers such as CD4, CD8 and FOXP3.

Dicing about 18-55 mg of tumor tissue typically produced more than 2.5 ug of DNA. The study profiled bulk TCR beta-chain repertoires in matched peripheral blood, tumor and adjacent normal breast tissue taken from around 15 patients with early-stage breast cancer. Once resection was done, tumor tissue identified by eye was cut out and put into prechilled RNAlater. Tumor tissue (about 19-55 mg) was diced and then homogenized with a TissueLyser II in RLTplus buffer containing beta-mercaptoethanol and antifoaming agent. The Qiagen AllPrep DNA/RNA Mini kit was used to extract genomic DNA. For this clone: There is no known antigen for this receptor. No qualities accompany the bases; no much larger clone lies one base away.

Spanning cysteine to phenylalanine, the CDR3 consists of 16 amino acids. Only the CDR3 portion is preserved as DNA: 48 bases, with reading frame beginning at the first base. Every sample was amplified as two independent genomic DNA replicates, using approximately 550 ng for blood and roughly 1.4 ug for tumor or normal breast. Following the manufacturer's instructions, the ImmunoSeq Intro kit was used to carry out TCRB sequencing on genomic DNA. For absolute quantification, the roughly 33-cycle multiplex PCR included proprietary primers along with spike-in control sequences. Single-end 150-bp reads were used to sequence an 87-bp fragment spanning the CDR3 and the flanking V and J genes. Each lane of an Illumina MiSeq using version 3.0 chemistry carried seven multiplexed samples, with two replicates per sample. The study's own analysis went as follows. The vendor's proprietary pipeline handled the raw data processing, merging both replicates into a single result for each sample. Clonotypes were defined as productive rearrangements sharing the V-gene family, CDR3 amino acid sequence and J-gene segment. To compute clonality, the normalized Shannon entropy (Pielou evenness) of TCRB abundances was subtracted from 1. To estimate T cell density, the total number of templates was divided by the number of input cells, which was inferred from the amount of DNA input. Total repertoire diversity and clonality were estimated with Recon using default parameters. A clonotype was considered tumor-enriched if its abundance in tumor exceeded 0.1% and was at least 32-fold higher than its abundance in normal breast. The table comes from immuneACCESS by way of TCRdb, which keeps in-frame sequences with V and J called. Part of the clones is missing from these tables; in studies checked, under half for an unresolved V gene and the rest for unknown reasons. V and J calls and clone size are as listed in that table; D and trimming were resolved from the DNA. The sample records 25,000 to 35,000 clones, approximately 54% of which are singletons. The ten biggest clones cover 7.5% to 9.5% of the sample.

The sequenced material came from breast tumor tissue. The TCR comes from a person aged 45-65 years with breast cancer. The rearrangement combines TRBV21-1 with TRBJ2-3; the D segment call TRBD1 is taken from the table without a DNA check. TRBV21-1 is described as a pseudogene. The DNA sequence is as follows: TGTGCCAGCAGCAAAGCGGGCTTCACTAGCACAGATACGCAGTATTTT. This translates into CASSKAGFTSTDTQYF.